This TCR beta chain was observed in a study of T-cell memory formation after mild COVID-19. Whole-study findings and limits: There were some responding clones in pre-infection memory, which suggested that cross-reactive memory had joined.

CDR1 and CDR2 from the germline V gene are SGHVS and FNYEAQ. This CDR3 has 12 amino acids. Trimming left V 5 bases short and J 6 bases short, with 9 bases between. In regard to this clonotype: The antigen is not known.

Using constant-segment primers, 5'RACE produced TCR alpha and TCR beta cDNA libraries carrying sample barcodes and UMIs. TCRdb re-called the 5' RACE reads with MiXCR, one entry per CDR3 protein. Of approximately 110,000 distinct CDR3 sequences listed, 22% are singletons. The sequencing input was PBMCs or a T cell subset sorted from them (not recorded which). V is TRBV7-6 and J is TRBJ2-3, with D hard to call. The clonotype originates from a man aged 18 to 29 who had mild COVID-19 (a few samples of this study predate the infection). Cell type and time point are not known. CDR3 region: CASSQLEDTQYF. In DNA form, the CDR3 reads TGTGCCAGCAGCCAACTTGAGGATACGCAGTATTTT.